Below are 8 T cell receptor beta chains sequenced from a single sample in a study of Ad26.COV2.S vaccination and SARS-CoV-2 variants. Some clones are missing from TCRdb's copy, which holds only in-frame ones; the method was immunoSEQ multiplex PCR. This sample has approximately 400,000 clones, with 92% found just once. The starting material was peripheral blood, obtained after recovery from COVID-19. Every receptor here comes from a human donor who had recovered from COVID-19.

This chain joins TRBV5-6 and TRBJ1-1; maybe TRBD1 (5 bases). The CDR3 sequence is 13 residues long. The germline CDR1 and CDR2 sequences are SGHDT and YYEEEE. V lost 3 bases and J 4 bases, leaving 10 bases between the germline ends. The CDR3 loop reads CASSWGVGTEAFF. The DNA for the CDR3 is TGTGCCAGCAGCTGGGGGGTAGGCACTGAAGCTTTCTTT.

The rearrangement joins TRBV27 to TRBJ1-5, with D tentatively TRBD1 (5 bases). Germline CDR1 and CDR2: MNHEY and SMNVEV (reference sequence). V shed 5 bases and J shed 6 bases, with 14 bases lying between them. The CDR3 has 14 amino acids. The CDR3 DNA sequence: TGTGCCAGCAGTCTCCAACGCGGGGGTCAGCCCCAGCATTTT. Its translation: CASSLQRGGQPQHF.

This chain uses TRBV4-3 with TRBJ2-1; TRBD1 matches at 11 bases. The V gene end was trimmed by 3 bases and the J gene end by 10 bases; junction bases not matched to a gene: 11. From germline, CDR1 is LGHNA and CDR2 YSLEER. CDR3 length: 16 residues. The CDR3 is CASSQAVGTGGEEQFF. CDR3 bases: TGCGCCAGCAGCCAGGCCGTGGGGACAGGGGGTGAGGAGCAGTTCTTC.

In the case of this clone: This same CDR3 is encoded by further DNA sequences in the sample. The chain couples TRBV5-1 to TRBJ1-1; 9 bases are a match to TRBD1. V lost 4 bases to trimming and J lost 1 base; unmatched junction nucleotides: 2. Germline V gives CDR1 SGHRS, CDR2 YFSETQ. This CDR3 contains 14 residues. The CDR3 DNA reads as TGCGCCAGCAGCCCACAGGGGGCGAACACTGAAGCTTTCTTT. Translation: CASSPQGANTEAFF.

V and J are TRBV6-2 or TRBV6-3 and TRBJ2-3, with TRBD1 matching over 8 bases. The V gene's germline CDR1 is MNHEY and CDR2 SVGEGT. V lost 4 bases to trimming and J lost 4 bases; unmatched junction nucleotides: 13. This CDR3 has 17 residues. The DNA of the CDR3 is TGTGCCAGCAGTTTGGGCCCGTTGACAGGGGATTCAGATACGCAGTATTTT. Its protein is CASSLGPLTGDSDTQYF.

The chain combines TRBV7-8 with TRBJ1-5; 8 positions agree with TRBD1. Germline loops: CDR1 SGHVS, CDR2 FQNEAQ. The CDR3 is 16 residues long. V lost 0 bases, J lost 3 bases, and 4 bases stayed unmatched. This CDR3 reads CASSLATDRVNQPQHF. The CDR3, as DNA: TGTGCCAGCAGCTTAGCGACGGACAGGGTCAATCAGCCCCAGCATTTT.

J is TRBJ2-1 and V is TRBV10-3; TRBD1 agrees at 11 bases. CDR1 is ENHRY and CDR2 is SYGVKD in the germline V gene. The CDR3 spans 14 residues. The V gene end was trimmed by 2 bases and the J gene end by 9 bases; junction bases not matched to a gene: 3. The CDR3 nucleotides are TGTGCCATCAGTGAGGGACAGGGGGCCGGTGAGCAGTTCTTC. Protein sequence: CAISEGQGAGEQFF.

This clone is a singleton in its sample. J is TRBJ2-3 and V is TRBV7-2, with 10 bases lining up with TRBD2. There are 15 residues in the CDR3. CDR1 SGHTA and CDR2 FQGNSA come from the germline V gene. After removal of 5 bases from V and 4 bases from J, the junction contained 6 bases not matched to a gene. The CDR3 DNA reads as TGTGCCAGCAGCCAAGGGACTAGCGATGCAGATACGCAGTATTTT. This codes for CASSQGTSDADTQYF. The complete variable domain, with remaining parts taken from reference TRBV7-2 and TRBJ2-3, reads GAGVSQSPSNKVTEKGKDVELRCDPISGHTALYWYRQSLGQGLEFLIYFQGNSAPDKSGLPSDRFSAERTGGSVSTLTIQRTQQEDSAVYLCASSQGTSDADTQYFGPGTRLTVL.